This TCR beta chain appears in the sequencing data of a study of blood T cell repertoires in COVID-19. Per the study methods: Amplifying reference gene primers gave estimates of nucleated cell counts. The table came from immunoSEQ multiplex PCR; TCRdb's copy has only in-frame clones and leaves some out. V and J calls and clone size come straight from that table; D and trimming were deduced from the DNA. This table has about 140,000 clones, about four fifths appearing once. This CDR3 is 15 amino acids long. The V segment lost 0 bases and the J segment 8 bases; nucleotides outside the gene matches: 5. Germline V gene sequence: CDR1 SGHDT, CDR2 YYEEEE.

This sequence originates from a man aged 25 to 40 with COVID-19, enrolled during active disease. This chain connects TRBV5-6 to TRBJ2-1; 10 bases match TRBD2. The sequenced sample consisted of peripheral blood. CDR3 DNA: TGTGCCAGCAGCTTGGAGGTAGCGGGAGGAGATGAGCAGTTCTTC. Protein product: CASSLEVAGGDEQFF.